The 8 T cell receptor beta chains listed next were all sequenced from one sample in a study of chemoradiotherapy in HPV16-positive cancers. Assay used: immunoSEQ multiplex PCR; TCRdb lists only in-frame clones, some missing. The sample has roughly 5,800 clones, over 60% seen once. Sample collection was performed from a patient who underwent chemoradiotherapy. Receptors originate from a human donor with HPV-associated anogenital cancer.

This clone appeared once. V gene TRBV7-2 combines with J gene TRBJ2-3, with 10 bases fitting TRBD2. Germline values: CDR1 SGHTA, CDR2 FQGNSA. The CDR3 spans 16 residues. V dropped 5 bases and J dropped 2; count of bases not matched to a gene: 7. Here the CDR3 DNA reads TGTGCCAGCAGCATTCTAGCGGGAGCGACCACAGATACGCAGTATTTT. Translated, it gives CASSILAGATTDTQYF. The entire variable domain, with the rest obtained from reference TRBV7-2 and TRBJ2-3, is as follows: GAGVSQSPSNKVTEKGKDVELRCDPISGHTALYWYRQSLGQGLEFLIYFQGNSAPDKSGLPSDRFSAERTGGSVSTLTIQRTQQEDSAVYLCASSILAGATTDTQYFGPGTRLTVL.

This clone has just a few counts. V gene TRBV7-2 combines with J gene TRBJ1-5, with D possibly TRBD1 on 6 matching bases. The CDR3 covers 15 residues. V was cut by 4 bases and J by 0 bases, with 10 bases left in between. Germline V gene sequence: CDR1 SGHTA, CDR2 FQGNSA. The CDR3 reads CASSYRVISNQPQHF. CDR3 sequence (DNA): TGTGCCAGCAGCTACAGGGTTATTAGCAATCAGCCCCAGCATTTT.

Only one count was recorded for this clone. The germline gene is not matched at one end of the junction; a read error may be the cause. The identical CDR3 is also encoded by other nucleotide sequences in the sample. In DNA form, the CDR3 reads TGCGCTAGCAGCCGAGTGGCACACAACACCGGGGAGCTGTTTTTT. It encodes CASSRVAHNTGELFF. This sequence joins TRBV5-1 and TRBJ2-2; D is uncertain. The CDR3 length is 15 residues. In germline, CDR1 is SGHRS, CDR2 YFSETQ.

V and J are TRBV9 and TRBJ2-1; perhaps TRBD2 as D (5 bases). Germline V gene data show CDR1 as SGDLS and CDR2 as YYNGEE. The CDR3 is made up of 14 amino acids. Trimming took 0 bases from V and 5 from J, leaving 9 bases between them. CDR3 region: CASSVDGLNNEQFF. The DNA for the CDR3 is TGTGCCAGCAGCGTAGATGGACTTAACAATGAGCAGTTCTTC.

The chain recombines TRBV7-7 with TRBJ1-1; D ambiguous. The germline V gene has CDR1 SSHAT and CDR2 FNYEAQ (reference sequence). With 1 base removed from V and 1 base from J, the gap between germline ends came to 4 bases. The CDR3 sequence is 13 residues long. This CDR3 is CASSLDRNTEAFF. In DNA form, the CDR3 reads TGTGCCAGCAGCTTAGATAGGAACACTGAAGCTTTCTTT. The complete variable domain, with remaining parts taken from reference TRBV7-7 and TRBJ1-1, reads GAGVSQSPRYKVTKRGQDVTLRCDPISSHATLYWYQQALGQGPEFLTYFNYEAQPDKSGLPSDRFSAERPEGSISTLTIQRTEQRDSAMYRCASSLDRNTEAFFGQGTRLTVV.

The J gene is TRBJ1-4, the V gene TRBV6-5; D is possibly TRBD1 (6 bases). The germline V gene has CDR1 MNHEY and CDR2 SVGAGI. V was cut by 6 bases and J by 8 bases, with 13 bases left in between. The CDR3 sequence is 13 residues long. The CDR3 region has the DNA TGTGCCAGCAGAACCAGGGGTGGGGAAAAACTGTTTTTT. Translation gives CASRTRGGEKLFF.

J is TRBJ2-2 and V is TRBV5-8; possible D gene TRBD1, 5 bases. The CDR3 covers 14 residues. Germline CDR1 and CDR2: SGHTS and YDEGEE. Trimming removed 0 bases at V and 5 bases at J, with 8 bases between. The CDR3 DNA follows: TGTGCCAGCAGCTTGGGACAGTTTACCGGGGAGCTGTTTTTT. It specifies CASSLGQFTGELFF.

This rearrangement joins TRBV29-1 to TRBJ2-5; possibly TRBD1 for D (5 bases). The J call could be wrong; TRBJ2-7 is a better fit for the DNA end. The CDR3 runs 12 residues. Germline CDR1 is SQVTM and CDR2 is ANQGSEA. CDR3 nucleotides: TGCAGCGTTGTAGGGGTTTTAGACGAGCAGTACTTC. Its protein product is CSVVGVLDEQYF.